Shown below are 24 T cell receptor beta chains from a single sample sequenced in a study of T cells in Graves' hyperthyroidism and ophthalmopathy. Researchers amplified the TCR beta CDR3 regions from RNA transcripts. Carried out on the TCR CDR3, a first-round RT-PCR used the HTBI primer set. TCRdb ran MiXCR on the multiplex PCR reads and lists one entry per CDR3 protein. The table shows 300,000 or so distinct CDR3 sequences, with roughly 21% occurring only once. Sample: blood. All receptors come from a woman aged 50 to 60 with Graves' hyperthyroidism.

The chain carries TRBV29-1 and TRBJ2-3, with D possibly being TRBD2 (6 bases). CDR1 and CDR2 from the germline V gene are SQVTM and ANQGSEA. Trimming removed 0 bases from V and 0 bases from J, with 13 bases in between. The CDR3 is made up of 16 amino acids. CDR3 region: CSVEDLSGESTDTQYF. CDR3 DNA sequence: TGCAGCGTTGAAGATCTTTCGGGGGAAAGCACAGATACGCAGTATTTT.

This clonotype was recorded many times. This chain links TRBV11-2 with TRBJ2-1, with D perhaps TRBD1 or TRBD2 (6 bases each). The CDR3 extends over 14 amino acids. Between the trimmed V and J ends, which lost 1 base and 10 bases, there was a span of 14 bases. Germline CDR1 and CDR2: SGHAT and FQNNGV. The CDR3 reads CASSLGGAVLEQFF. For the CDR3, the DNA is TGTGCCAGCAGCTTAGGGGGGGCCGTGTTGGAGCAGTTCTTC.

This chain links TRBV12-3 or TRBV12-4 with TRBJ2-3; 9 bases are shared with TRBD1. This CDR3 is 16 amino acids long. The V and J ends lost 0 bases and 2 bases, in that order; junction bases with no gene match: 3. CDR3 coding DNA: TGTGCCAGCAGTTTAGCCGGGACAGGGCCCACAGATACGCAGTATTTT. It codes for CASSLAGTGPTDTQYF.

V gene TRBV28 combines with J gene TRBJ2-5, with 10 bases aligning to TRBD2. CDR1 is MDHEN and CDR2 is SYDVKM in the germline V gene. The CDR3 spans 16 residues. The junction had 12 bases not matched to a gene; V was cut back by 6 bases and J by 5 bases. Here the CDR3 reads CASSFFSGRASETQYF. For the CDR3, the DNA is TGTGCCAGCAGCTTCTTCAGCGGGAGGGCCTCTGAGACCCAGTACTTC.

This clonotype was observed at least ten times. V usage is TRBV12-3 or TRBV12-4 and J usage is TRBJ1-4, with D maybe TRBD1 (5 bases). V was shortened by 5 bases and J by 0 bases, with 10 bases between the two germline ends. This CDR3 spans 15 amino acids. DNA for the CDR3: TGTGCCAGCAGTCTAGGGACGTCAACTAATGAAAAACTGTTTTTT. Protein product: CASSLGTSTNEKLFF.

This clonotype was counted many times. V is TRBV29-1 and J is TRBJ2-7; D is unresolved. This CDR3 is 11 amino acids long. Trimming left V 7 bases short and J 3 bases short, with 10 bases between. Germline CDR1 reads SQVTM; CDR2 reads ANQGSEA. In DNA form, the CDR3 reads TGCAGCGCCGACACGAGCTACGAGCAGTACTTC. Residues: CSADTSYEQYF.

This clonotype was found many times. The J gene is TRBJ2-7, the V gene TRBV10-2; no reliable D call. V lost 4 bases and J lost 5, with 6 bases in between. The V gene's germline CDR1 is WSHSY and CDR2 SAAADI. The CDR3 length is 11 residues. CDR3 protein: CASSVRNEQYF. The CDR3 nucleotides are TGCGCCAGCAGTGTACGAAACGAGCAGTACTTC.

This clonotype was seen only a few times. The V gene is TRBV5-4, the J gene TRBJ2-7; 10 positions agree with TRBD1. Germline V lookup: CDR1 SGHNT, CDR2 YYREEE (reference sequence). Losses at the gene ends were 4 bases for V and 1 base for J; bases not matched to a gene: 8. This CDR3 has 16 amino acids. The CDR3 DNA sequence: TGTGCCAGCAGCAAGAAGACAGGGGGCCCATCCTACGAGCAGTACTTC. Translating it yields CASSKKTGGPSYEQYF.

This clonotype appeared a single time. V usage is TRBV5-1 and J usage is TRBJ2-7; 14 bases are shared with TRBD2. The germline CDR1 and CDR2 sequences are SGHRS and YFSETQ. The CDR3 has 18 residues. V shed 2 bases, J shed 0 bases, and the junction held 7 bases outside the gene matches. CDR3 residues: CASSLRTSGGLSSYEQYF. The DNA of the CDR3 is TGCGCCAGCAGCTTACGGACTAGCGGGGGGCTAAGCTCCTACGAGCAGTACTTC.

This clonotype was recorded at least ten times. The chain uses TRBV3-1 and TRBJ1-4; the D is unclear. The CDR3 covers 16 residues. Germline-derived CDR1 and CDR2 are LGHDT and YNNKEL (reference sequence). V lost 2 bases, J lost 1 base, and 11 bases lay in between. This CDR3 is CASSQRTGRTNEKLFF. CDR3 nucleotides: TGTGCCAGCAGCCAACGGACTGGCAGAACTAATGAAAAACTGTTTTTT.

This clonotype was recorded many times. This sequence joins TRBV3-1 and TRBJ2-3; D possibly corresponds to TRBD2 (5 bases). The CDR3 covers 16 residues. With 2 bases removed from V and 3 bases from J, the gap between germline ends came to 15 bases. Germline CDR1 LGHDT, CDR2 YNNKEL (reference sequence). The CDR3 loop is CASSQMISGRTDTQYF. CDR3 in DNA: TGTGCCAGCAGCCAAATGATATCTGGGAGAACAGATACGCAGTATTTT.

This clonotype came up a few times. The genes are TRBV6-1 and TRBJ2-7; 9 nucleotides line up with TRBD1. The CDR3 length is 15 residues. Germline V gene sequence: CDR1 MNHNS, CDR2 SASEGT. V lost 6 bases and J lost 4; bases outside the gene matches: 10. The CDR3: CASSYGGQGFYEQYF. The CDR3 coding sequence is TGTGCCAGCAGCTACGGGGGACAGGGATTTTACGAGCAGTACTTC.

This clonotype was seen many times. V gene TRBV20-1 combines with J gene TRBJ2-7, with D perhaps TRBD1 (6 bases). Deletions cut 3 bases from V and 2 bases from J, with 11 bases between. CDR3 size: 13 residues. Germline CDR1 DFQATT, CDR2 SNEGSKA (reference sequence). CDR3 sequence reads: CSARDSLTYEQYF. The CDR3 nucleotides read TGCAGTGCTAGGGACAGCCTGACCTACGAGCAGTACTTC.

This clonotype was observed a few times. The chain couples TRBV20-1 to TRBJ1-1; D gene unclear. CDR3 length equals 12 residues. The V and J ends lost 5 bases and 4 bases respectively, with 11 bases between them. Germline assignment: CDR1 DFQATT and CDR2 SNEGSKA (reference sequence). The CDR3 nucleotides read TGCAGTGCTCTCGCCAGTCGCACTGAAGCTTTCTTT. It codes for CSALASRTEAFF.

CDR3 DNA: TGTGCCAGCAGCTACACTAGCGGGAGGGCGGCCGATGAGCAGTTCTTC. Protein: CASSYTSGRAADEQFF. The V gene is TRBV11-2, the J gene TRBJ2-1, with 13 bases matching TRBD2. Germline CDR1 reads SGHAT; CDR2 reads FQNNGV. The CDR3 covers 16 residues. V lost 4 bases and J lost 8; bases outside the gene matches: 8.

Comments on this clonotype: A much larger clone differs from this one at a single base, so this may be a read error. Written as DNA, the CDR3 is TGTGCCAGCAGTTCCCCGACAGGGAATCATCGGCCCCAGCATTTT. Protein: CASSSPTGNHRPQHF. The V gene is TRBV28, the J gene TRBJ1-5; 7 bases are a match to TRBD1. The CDR3 contains 15 residues. After removal of 4 bases from V and 9 bases from J, the junction contained 12 bases not matched to a gene. Germline V gives CDR1 MDHEN, CDR2 SYDVKM.

Many counts were recorded for this clonotype. The rearrangement uses TRBV28 and TRBJ1-5; weak D call: TRBD1 (5 bases). Germline V gene sequence: CDR1 MDHEN, CDR2 SYDVKM. There are 16 residues in the CDR3. Trimming removed 2 bases at V and 3 bases at J, with 14 bases between. CDR3 bases: TGTGCCAGCAGTTTAGTCGGGGGGGGGATCAATCAGCCCCAGCATTTT. Amino acid sequence: CASSLVGGGINQPQHF.

The rearrangement uses TRBV7-9 and TRBJ1-1; a weak D match, TRBD1 (6 bases). Germline CDR1 is SEHNR and CDR2 is FQNEAQ (reference sequence). Trimming removed 3 bases at V and 11 bases at J, with 16 bases between. This CDR3 is 13 amino acids long. The CDR3 sequence is CASSLGRTEKAFF. As DNA, the CDR3 is TGTGCCAGCAGCTTGGGTCGGACAGAGAAGGCTTTCTTT.

This clonotype was seen ten or more times. The chain links TRBV2 to TRBJ2-7, with TRBD1 identical over 7 bases. The junction had 5 bases not matched to a gene; V was cut back by 4 bases and J by 2 bases. CDR3 length equals 14 residues. Germline V gene lookup returns CDR1 SNHLY and CDR2 FYNNEI. The CDR3: CASSATGTAYEQYF. CDR3 nucleotide sequence: TGTGCCAGCAGTGCCACCGGGACAGCCTACGAGCAGTACTTC.

At least ten counts were recorded for this clonotype. The chain is built from TRBV5-6 and TRBJ2-7, with 9 bases lining up with TRBD1. Germline CDR1 and CDR2: SGHDT and YYEEEE. CDR3 length equals 15 residues. J lost 1 base, V lost 4 bases, and 6 bases had no gene match. The CDR3 loop is CASSPGTGRSYEQYF. The CDR3 region has the DNA TGTGCCAGCAGCCCGGGGACAGGGCGATCCTACGAGCAGTACTTC. Combining the CDR3 with reference TRBV5-6 and TRBJ2-7 gives the whole variable domain DAGVTQSPTHLIKTRGQQVTLRCSPKSGHDTVSWYQQALGQGPQFIFQYYEEEERQRGNFPDRFSGHQFPNYSSELNVNALLLGDSALYLCASSPGTGRSYEQYFGPGTRLTVT.

This clonotype was recorded at least ten times. The chain has TRBV27 and TRBJ1-5; 7 bases are a match to TRBD1. The CDR3 runs 15 residues. CDR1 and CDR2 (germline): MNHEY, SMNVEV (reference sequence). V lost 0 bases, J lost 4 bases, and 3 bases stayed unmatched. The CDR3 DNA reads as TGTGCCAGCAGTTTATCATTACAGGGGAATCAGCCCCAGCATTTT. Residues: CASSLSLQGNQPQHF.

A few counts support this clonotype. The chain is built from TRBV5-1 and TRBJ2-5; D is ambiguous. Germline V gives CDR1 SGHRS, CDR2 YFSETQ. The CDR3 loop spans 14 amino acids. Trimming shortened V by 0 bases and J by 1 base, and 7 bases separated the two germline ends. CDR3 DNA sequence: TGCGCCAGCAGCTTGGGGCCAGGCCAAGAGACCCAGTACTTC. This gives the protein CASSLGPGQETQYF.

This clonotype was seen ten or more times. The J gene is TRBJ1-5, the V gene TRBV2; no definite D call. Per germline, CDR1 SNHLY and CDR2 FYNNEI. Trimming left V 4 bases short and J 8 bases short, with 12 bases between. The CDR3 contains 13 residues. The CDR3 coding sequence is TGTGCCAGCAGTGGGTCAGCGAATAAGCCCCAGCATTTT. As protein: CASSGSANKPQHF.

This clonotype occurred many times. An end of the junction differs from the germline gene, which may be a read error. The chain combines TRBV12-3 or TRBV12-4 with TRBJ1-1, with 7 bases lining up with TRBD1. The CDR3 length is 14 residues. CDR3 residues: CASNLDRDDTEAFF. CDR3 DNA: TGTGCCAGCAATTTAGACAGGGACGACACTGAAGCTTTCTTT.